Below are 15 T cell receptor beta chains sequenced from a single sample in a study of T cells in Graves' hyperthyroidism and ophthalmopathy (dated 2019 in TCRdb). Library preparation used multiplex PCR. Sequencing relied on an Illumina HiSeq 2000. The TCR beta CDR3 regions were amplified from the RNA transcripts. A first-round RT-PCR of the TCR CDR3 used the HTBI primer set with the Qiagen OneStep RT-PCR kit. TCRdb trimmed the raw reads at Q25, called clones with MiXCR and kept productive beta chains. Identical CDR3 protein sequences are pooled into one entry, listed with their most common genes and DNA. The sample table records 450,000 to 650,000 distinct CDR3 sequences; roughly 17% of these occur just once. Roughly 15% of the sample is held by the ten biggest clonotypes. Sequencing was done on a sample of blood. These receptors all stem from a woman under 30 with Graves' ophthalmopathy.

CDR3 DNA sequence: TGCGCCAGCAGCCCCCGGCGAGGGGGCGGAGAGACCCAGTACTTC. Translating gives CASSPRRGGGETQYF. The chain has TRBV5-1 and TRBJ2-5; the match to TRBD1 covers 7 bases. In germline, CDR1 is SGHRS, CDR2 YFSETQ. With 4 bases clipped from V and 4 bases from J, the junction kept 10 bases outside the gene matches. This CDR3 is 15 amino acids long.

This clonotype was seen many times. CDR3 sequence reads: CASSYSAGTDTQYF. CDR3 nucleotide sequence: TGTGCCAGCAGTTACTCGGCGGGCACAGATACGCAGTATTTT. J is TRBJ2-3 and V is TRBV6-2 or TRBV6-3; D remains unclear. Germline V gives CDR1 MNHEY, CDR2 SVGEGT. This CDR3 is 14 amino acids long. The ends were cut back, 0 bases at V and 1 base at J, with 5 bases in the middle.

The rearrangement uses TRBV24-1 and TRBJ2-2; perhaps TRBD1 as D (6 bases). The CDR3 totals 17 residues. CDR1 is KGHDR and CDR2 is SFDVKD in the germline V gene. Trimming cost V 7 bases and J 4 bases, with 21 bases left between them. In nucleotides, the CDR3 is TGTGCCACCAGCGAGACAGGTGTACCACCGGGCACCGGGGAGCTGTTTTTT. Protein: CATSETGVPPGTGELFF.

This clonotype was picked up a small number of times. The genes are TRBV15 and TRBJ2-7; D gene unclear. CDR1 is LNHNV, CDR2 YYDKDF, per germline (reference sequence). V lost 1 base and J lost 4, with 11 bases in between. The CDR3 spans 14 residues. The CDR3 coding sequence is TGTGCCACCAGCAGAGGACCTGAGAGGTACGAGCAGTACTTC. Protein: CATSRGPERYEQYF.

This clonotype was counted only a few times. The CDR3 sequence is CASSLALYDSVRPYEQYF. The CDR3, as DNA: TGTGCCAGCAGTTTAGCCTTATACGACAGTGTAAGACCCTACGAGCAGTACTTC. The chain combines TRBV12-3 or TRBV12-4 with TRBJ2-7; D perhaps matches TRBD1 (5 bases). The CDR3 has 18 residues. V lost 0 bases and J lost 2, with 20 bases in between.

This clonotype was seen only a few times. V usage is TRBV28 and J usage is TRBJ2-5; 16 positions agree with TRBD2. V dropped 3 bases and J dropped 3; count of bases not matched to a gene: 10. Germline V gives CDR1 MDHEN, CDR2 SYDVKM. CDR3 length: 19 amino acids. The CDR3 sequence: CASSFLSGLAGGPEETQYF. The CDR3 DNA is TGTGCCAGCAGTTTTTTGTCGGGACTAGCGGGGGGGCCCGAAGAGACCCAGTACTTC.

This clonotype was recorded many times. This chain joins TRBV6-1 and TRBJ1-5; weak D call: TRBD1 (6 bases). Looked up from germline, CDR1 is MNHNS and CDR2 is SASEGT. V was cut by 0 bases and J by 7 bases, with 16 bases left in between. This CDR3 has 16 amino acids. The CDR3 nucleotides are TGTGCCAGCAGTGAAGCCGAGGGAACAGGGTTCCAGCCCCAGCATTTT. Its protein is CASSEAEGTGFQPQHF.

The chain joins TRBV24-1 to TRBJ2-3; TRBD2 might be the D (5 bases). Germline-derived CDR1 and CDR2 are KGHDR and SFDVKD. V gave up 4 bases and J gave up 2 bases, with 18 bases separating them. This CDR3 comprises 17 residues. CDR3 region: CATSEEQSAAHTDTQYF. DNA of the CDR3: TGTGCCACCAGTGAGGAACAGTCAGCGGCCCACACAGATACGCAGTATTTT.

This clonotype turned up a few times. The rearrangement uses TRBV10-3 and TRBJ1-5, with 11 bases aligning to TRBD1. CDR3 length: 16 amino acids. V trimming: 3 bases; J trimming: 6 bases; junction bases outside the gene matches: 7. Looked up from germline, CDR1 is ENHRY and CDR2 is SYGVKD. The CDR3 DNA sequence: TGTGCCATCAGTGATCCGGGACAGGGGGATCTTCAGCCCCAGCATTTT. Its protein product is CAISDPGQGDLQPQHF.

This clonotype has a count of ten or more. The V gene is TRBV30, the J gene TRBJ1-4; D possibly corresponds to TRBD1 (6 bases). The CDR3 runs to 13 residues. From germline, CDR1 is GTSNPN and CDR2 SVGIG (reference sequence). V lost 8 bases and J lost 8, with 18 bases in between. The CDR3, as DNA: TGTGCCCGTCTAAAACAGGGAGGGGAAAAACTGTTTTTT. It specifies CARLKQGGEKLFF.

This clonotype came up many times. V and J are TRBV6-5 and TRBJ1-2, with D maybe TRBD1 (5 bases). V lost 0 bases to trimming and J lost 8 bases, with 10 bases between them. Per the germline V gene, CDR1 is MNHEY and CDR2 is SVGAGI. CDR3 length: 13 residues. In nucleotides, the CDR3 is TGTGCCAGCAGTTACTCGTCCAGGGAGGGCTACACCTTC. As protein: CASSYSSREGYTF.

About this clonotype: With a much larger clone just one base away, this may be a read error. The V call is TRBV2, the J call TRBJ1-4; 8 bases align to TRBD1. Germline V gene data show CDR1 as SNHLY and CDR2 as FYNNEI. This CDR3 has 14 amino acids. The CDR3 DNA sequence: TGTACCAGCAGTGACAGGGGCGGCAATGAAAAACTGTTTTTT. Amino acids: CTSSDRGGNEKLFF.

This clonotype was seen a few times. The rearrangement links TRBV11-2 to TRBJ2-5; 11 bases line up with TRBD2. The CDR3 spans 16 residues. CDR1 is SGHAT and CDR2 is FQNNGV in the germline V gene. V lost 3 bases and J lost 4; bases outside the gene matches: 7. The CDR3 DNA follows: TGTGCCAGCAGCTTTTGGAGTAGCGGGAGGGGAGAGACCCAGTACTTC. Translated, it gives CASSFWSSGRGETQYF.

The chain employs TRBV9 and TRBJ1-3, with a weak D call TRBD1 (5 bases). The germline gives CDR1 SGDLS, CDR2 YYNGEE. The CDR3 is 14 residues long. Trimming removed 6 bases at V and 3 bases at J, with 13 bases between. CDR3 region: CASTPGTLGNTIYF. The CDR3 DNA reads as TGTGCCAGCACCCCTGGGACGCTTGGAAACACCATATATTTT.

This clonotype was detected many times. The CDR3 nucleotides read TGTGCCAGCAGTTTAGGCTACAGCGGGAGGGCCCGGGAGACCCAGTACTTC. It encodes CASSLGYSGRARETQYF. This chain links TRBV28 with TRBJ2-5; 10 bases agree with TRBD2. After removal of 2 bases from V and 5 bases from J, the junction contained 11 bases not matched to a gene. The germline gives CDR1 MDHEN, CDR2 SYDVKM. The CDR3 covers 17 residues. The whole variable domain, remainder taken from reference TRBV28 and TRBJ2-5, is DVKVTQSSRYLVKRTGEKVFLECVQDMDHENMFWYRQDPGLGLRLIYFSYDVKMKEKGDIPEGYSVSREKKERFSLILESASTNQTSMYLCASSLGYSGRARETQYFGPGTRLLVL.